Listed below are T cell receptor beta chains from one sample, sequenced in a study of T-cell memory formation after mild COVID-19. Each CDR3 protein is one row after TCRdb ran MiXCR on the 5' RACE reads. The repertoire holds approximately 180,000 distinct CDR3 sequences, 16% seen once, with about 1.9% in the top ten. Specimen: PBMCs or a T cell subset sorted from them (not recorded which). The receptors were sampled from an adult woman who had mild COVID-19 (a few samples of this study predate the infection). Cell type and time point are not known. The CDR3 runs from the conserved cysteine through the conserved F or W. The order of the fields is V gene, clone size, J gene, D gene, CDR3 protein, CDR3 DNA. A D gene is named only where the DNA matches it firmly. Size is omitted from some rows. Given values are once, few, many or a class for expanded clones.

TRBV11-3,few,TRBJ2-2,-,CASSSGDFTGELFF,TGTGCCAGCAGCTCCGGAGATTTCACCGGGGAGCTGTTTTTT
TRBV20-1,-,TRBJ2-7,-,CSARRAGVSYEQYF,TGCAGTGCTAGGAGGGCAGGGGTGTCCTACGAGCAGTACTTC
TRBV5-4,-,TRBJ2-2,-,CASSPPGPFTGELFF,TGTGCCAGCAGCCCGCCGGGACCGTTCACCGGGGAGCTGTTTTTT
TRBV10-2,-,TRBJ2-5,-,CASSDGGAGQTQYF,TGCGCCAGCAGTGATGGGGGGGCCGGGCAGACCCAGTACTTC
TRBV5-1,many,TRBJ2-4,-,CASRSSGTEENIQYF,TGCGCCAGCAGGTCATCAGGGACTGAAGAAAACATTCAGTACTTC
TRBV19,many,TRBJ2-7,-,CASMRVSGSYYEQYF,TGTGCCAGTATGAGGGTAAGCGGATCATACTACGAGCAGTACTTC
TRBV29-1,few,TRBJ2-7,-,CSVEKGHEQYF,TGCAGCGTTGAGAAGGGGCACGAGCAGTACTTC
TRBV20-1,-,TRBJ2-7,TRBD1,CSASPWTGGYEQYF,TGCAGTGCTAGTCCTTGGACAGGAGGCTACGAGCAGTACTTC
TRBV12-3/TRBV12-4,many,TRBJ2-5,-,CASSSRGQETQYF,TGTGCCAGCAGTTCGAGAGGCCAAGAGACCCAGTACTTC
TRBV2,-,TRBJ2-1,TRBD2,CASSPGLGNEQFF,TGTGCCAGCAGTCCGGGACTAGGGAATGAGCAGTTCTTC
TRBV7-2,few,TRBJ2-3,-,CASSLVLSTDTQYF,TGTGCCAGCAGCTTAGTCCTCAGCACAGATACGCAGTATTTT
TRBV10-3,many,TRBJ2-7,TRBD2,CAISEVSGRRSLYEQYF,TGTGCCATCAGTGAGGTTAGCGGGAGACGATCCCTCTACGAGCAGTACTTC
TRBV7-6,few,TRBJ1-6,-,CASSREGYGDSPLHF,TGTGCCAGCAGCCGCGAGGGCTACGGGGATTCACCCCTCCACTTT
TRBV20-1,-,TRBJ2-2,TRBD1,CSARDRGTGELFF,TGCAGTGCTAGGGACAGGGGCACCGGGGAGCTGTTTTTT
TRBV7-2,-,TRBJ2-1,TRBD2,CASSLGGTSGSYNEQFF,TGTGCCAGCAGCTTAGGAGGGACTAGCGGATCCTACAATGAGCAGTTCTTC
TRBV12-3/TRBV12-4,-,TRBJ2-1,TRBD2,CASRVAGPYNEQFF,TGTGCCAGCAGAGTAGCGGGGCCCTACAATGAGCAGTTCTTC
TRBV7-9,few,TRBJ1-1,-,CASSLGPVAGKGTEAFF,TGTGCCAGCAGCTTAGGGCCGGTGGCAGGGAAGGGAACTGAAGCTTTCTTT
TRBV29-1,-,TRBJ2-3,-,CSVRRLLGDTQYF,TGCAGCGTTCGGAGGCTTTTGGGAGATACGCAGTATTTT
TRBV5-1,-,TRBJ2-7,-,CASRFGTTYSYEQYF,TGCGCCAGCAGATTCGGGACAACCTACTCCTACGAGCAGTACTTC
TRBV20-1,-,TRBJ2-4,TRBD1,CSAREHRTGKNIQYF,TGCAGTGCTAGAGAACATAGGACAGGAAAAAACATTCAGTACTTC
TRBV14,many,TRBJ2-7,TRBD1,CASSPAGTASEQYF,TGTGCCAGCAGCCCCGCCGGGACAGCTAGCGAGCAGTACTTC
TRBV5-1,many,TRBJ2-1,-,CASSLLGGKYEQFF,TGCGCCAGCAGCTTGCTTGGCGGGAAGTATGAGCAGTTCTTC
TRBV6-2/TRBV6-3,few,TRBJ2-1,-,CASRYLAEGGHNEQFF,TGTGCCAGCAGATACCTAGCGGAGGGGGGGCACAATGAGCAGTTCTTC
TRBV4-1,-,TRBJ1-4,-,CASSHPLDSLVGKLFF,TGCGCCAGCAGCCATCCACTGGATAGCCTGGTGGGAAAACTGTTTTTT
TRBV3-1,-,TRBJ2-3,-,CASSMTDETGQYF,TGTGCCAGCAGCATGACGGATGAGACCGGGCAGTATTTT
TRBV7-9,-,TRBJ2-1,TRBD1,CASSLGLGTGGHNEQFF,TGTGCCAGCAGCTTAGGATTGGGGACAGGGGGCCACAATGAGCAGTTCTTC
TRBV5-1,few,TRBJ2-3,-,CASSPRVSSYADTQYF,TGCGCCAGCAGCCCCCGGGTCTCTAGTTACGCAGATACGCAGTATTTT
TRBV6-2/TRBV6-3,-,TRBJ2-1,TRBD2,CASTGTNTYNEQFF,TGTGCCAGTACCGGGACTAACACCTACAATGAGCAGTTCTTC
TRBV21-1,-,TRBJ2-1,-,CASSKLQVLHNEQFF,TGTGCCAGCAGCAAACTCCAGGTATTGCACAATGAGCAGTTCTTC